This T cell receptor beta chain stems from a study of cytomegalovirus exposure and HLA in healthy donors. Though nominally healthy at sampling, donors likely had unrecorded immune exposures. This CDR3 is built from 17 residues. In germline, CDR1 is MGHRA, CDR2 YSYEKL. Unmatched junction bases numbered 8, after V lost 4 bases and J lost 2 bases. Points on this clone: What it recognizes is unknown.

The PCR contained 60 Vbeta and 13 Jbeta primers. Profiling relied on immunoSEQ multiplex PCR, and the TCRdb table lists in-frame clones only, not all of them. The table lists 150,000 to 200,000 clones, 70% to 90% of them singletons, with approximately 2.3% in the top ten. Study-level points and caveats: Among TCR beta chains, those listed as cytomegalovirus-associated numbered fewer than 200. Another analysis was done later, and it associated 16,951 TCR beta sequences with HLA alleles at 0.05 false discovery rate. Near-uniform donor sequencing depth was presumed by presence/absence analyses.

The sequence came from a man in his late teens or twenties in good health and CMV-seropositive. The V call is TRBV4-1, the J call TRBJ1-4; TRBD1 matches at 9 bases. Source material: PBMCs. CDR3 sequence (DNA): TGCGCCAGCAGCCGCCCGGGACAGGGTCGGACTAATGAAAAACTGTTTTTT. It specifies CASSRPGQGRTNEKLFF.